Given below is one T cell receptor (beta chain) in context. Its antigen remains unidentified. These data come from a study of T cells in Graves' hyperthyroidism and ophthalmopathy. Findings and caveats of the study: Peripheral blood also featured most of the thyroid clonotypes expanded above 0.001.

CDR3 size: 14 residues. CDR1 is SGDLS and CDR2 is YYNGEE in the germline V gene. The V gene lost 3 bases and the J gene lost 3 bases, with 13 bases spanning the gap. RNA transcripts served as the template for amplifying TCR beta CDR3 regions. In the first-round RT-PCR of the TCR CDR3, the HTBI primer set was used. One entry per CDR3 protein results from TCRdb running MiXCR on the multiplex PCR reads. The profile covers approximately 370,000 distinct CDR3 sequences, with roughly 17% appearing a single time and roughly a third taken by the ten largest. Blood from later-ophthalmopathy patients was taken at first hyperthyroidism diagnosis.

The rearrangement links TRBV9 to TRBJ2-7; weak D call: TRBD1 (7 bases). This sequence originates from a woman in her twenties or thirties with Graves' hyperthyroidism that later progressed to Graves' ophthalmopathy. The sequenced sample was blood. DNA for the CDR3: TGTGCCAGCAGCGCCCAGGGGGGATTCTACGAGCAGTACTTC. This sequence encodes CASSAQGGFYEQYF.